Below, 17 T cell receptor beta chains from the same sample are listed, as sequenced in a study of CD8 T cells in ankylosing spondylitis. Antigens of these TCRs are unknown. Study findings and constraints: A TCR beta motif made of about eight highly homologous variants seemed typical of ankylosing spondylitis blood.

TCRdb independently ran MiXCR on the 5' RACE reads; one entry per CDR3 protein. The sample records roughly 450,000 distinct CDR3 sequences, about 25% being singletons. Material for sequencing was blood, either unsorted or a sorted T cell fraction (not recorded which). The receptors here all came from a male donor with ankylosing spondylitis.

The chain carries TRBV27 and TRBJ2-2, with D possibly TRBD1 on 6 matching bases. V lost 5 bases and J lost 4, with 11 bases in between. Germline V gene data show CDR1 as MNHEY and CDR2 as SMNVEV (reference sequence). The CDR3 runs to 14 residues. CDR3 coding DNA: TGTGCCAGCAGTATCAGGGGTCTCACCGGGGAGCTGTTTTTT. This encodes CASSIRGLTGELFF.

The V call is TRBV7-9, the J call TRBJ1-1; 7 nucleotides match TRBD1. The CDR3 extends over 13 amino acids. J lost 7 bases, V lost 3 bases, and 5 bases had no gene match. Germline CDR1 SEHNR, CDR2 FQNEAQ (reference sequence). CDR3 nucleotides: TGTGCCAGCAGCTTCAGCAGGGACAGTGAAGCTTTCTTT. As protein: CASSFSRDSEAFF.

This clonotype was picked up a small number of times. The chain carries TRBV3-1 and TRBJ1-1; no reliable D call. Germline values: CDR1 LGHDT, CDR2 YNNKEL (reference sequence). V shed 3 bases and J shed 4 bases, with 6 bases lying between them. CDR3 length: 12 residues. In DNA, the CDR3 is TGTGCCAGCAGCCAGAGGGCCACTGAAGCTTTCTTT. Protein product: CASSQRATEAFF. Using reference TRBV3-1 and TRBJ1-1 for the parts outside the CDR3, the full variable domain is DTAVSQTPKYLVTQMGNDKSIKCEQNLGHDTMYWYKQDSKKFLKIMFSYNNKELIINETVPNRFSPKSPDKAHLNLHINSLELGDSAVYFCASSQRATEAFFGQGTRLTVV.

A few counts support this clonotype. CDR3 amino acids: CASSYARDPGEQYV. CDR3 nucleotide sequence: TGTGCCAGCAGTTACGCCCGTGATCCGGGAGAGCAGTACGTC. The chain is built from TRBV6-5 and TRBJ2-7; D possibly corresponds to TRBD2 (5 bases). Deletions cut 2 bases from V and 7 bases from J, with 15 bases between. Germline V gene data show CDR1 as MNHEY and CDR2 as SVGAGI. The CDR3 consists of 14 residues.

The V and J genes are TRBV12-5 and TRBJ2-3; 9 nucleotides match TRBD2. This CDR3 contains 17 residues. The V segment lost 3 bases and the J segment 3 bases; nucleotides outside the gene matches: 10. Germline V gives CDR1 LGHNT, CDR2 FRNRAP. The DNA of the CDR3 is TGTGCTAGTGGTTTTGGAATAGCGGGAGATGAGACAGATACGCAGTATTTT. As protein: CASGFGIAGDETDTQYF.

This chain links TRBV20-1 with TRBJ1-2; the match to TRBD1 covers 10 bases. Germline V gene lookup returns CDR1 DFQATT and CDR2 SNEGSKA (reference sequence). This CDR3 region has 13 residues. Trimming removed 5 bases from V and 7 bases from J; junction bases left unmatched: 7. CDR3 in amino acids: CSAPGQGMSGYTF. In DNA, the CDR3 is TGCAGTGCTCCGGGACAGGGGATGAGTGGCTACACCTTC.

This clonotype was detected a few times. The chain recombines TRBV7-9 with TRBJ1-2; maybe TRBD1 (6 bases). The germline V and J ends were trimmed by 0 bases and 3 bases, with 17 bases remaining between them. The CDR3 extends over 17 amino acids. Germline V gene sequence: CDR1 SEHNR, CDR2 FQNEAQ (reference sequence). The CDR3 loop is CASSLASGTPNYYGYTF. CDR3 nucleotides: TGTGCCAGCAGCTTAGCCTCCGGGACACCTAACTACTATGGCTACACCTTC.

This clonotype appeared a few times. This chain connects TRBV11-2 to TRBJ2-1; D perhaps matches TRBD2 (6 bases). Trimming left V 5 bases short and J 0 bases short, with 14 bases between. The CDR3 runs to 16 residues. Germline V gene data show CDR1 as SGHAT and CDR2 as FQNNGV. The CDR3: CASSRNPSASYNEQFF. The CDR3 DNA reads as TGTGCCAGCAGCCGAAACCCTAGCGCCTCCTACAATGAGCAGTTCTTC.

Only a few counts were recorded for this clonotype. This rearrangement joins TRBV29-1 to TRBJ2-3; possibly TRBD2 for D (6 bases). There are 13 residues in the CDR3. Germline lookup yields CDR1 SQVTM and CDR2 ANQGSEA. Trimming removed 7 bases at V and 4 bases at J, with 15 bases between. This CDR3 reads CSASVGGPDTQYF. In DNA, the CDR3 is TGCAGCGCCTCGGTGGGGGGTCCAGATACGCAGTATTTT.

This clonotype was seen a few times. The CDR3 sequence: CASSPPGAGGIEAFF. For the CDR3, the DNA is TGTGCCAGCAGCCCCCCCGGGGCAGGGGGCATTGAAGCTTTCTTT. The chain employs TRBV7-2 and TRBJ1-1; TRBD1 matches 8 bases. With V trimmed by 5 bases and J by 7 bases, 12 bases remained unmatched. Looked up from germline, CDR1 is SGHTA and CDR2 is FQGNSA. CDR3 length: 15 residues.

This clonotype was seen once. The gene calls are TRBV12-3 or TRBV12-4 and TRBJ2-3; 9 nucleotides agree with TRBD1. The V segment lost 6 bases and the J segment 4 bases; nucleotides outside the gene matches: 8. This CDR3 comprises 15 residues. The chain's CDR3 is CASSLGQGRADTQYF. The CDR3 nucleotides are TGTGCCAGCAGCCTGGGACAGGGCCGAGCAGATACGCAGTATTTT.

This clonotype has a single count. The CDR3 here is CSVGGNREVAEAFF. The CDR3 nucleotides are TGCAGCGTGGGGGGCAACAGGGAGGTCGCTGAAGCTTTCTTT. The chain carries TRBV29-1 and TRBJ1-1, with TRBD1 as a possible D gene (6 bases). Trimming removed 6 bases at V and 6 bases at J, with 20 bases between. This CDR3 is 14 amino acids long. Per germline, CDR1 SQVTM and CDR2 ANQGSEA.

This clonotype was seen a handful of times. The rearrangement links TRBV5-1 to TRBJ2-1; 8 positions match TRBD1. The length of the CDR3 is 16 residues. Trimming cost V 0 bases and J 9 bases; bases outside gene matches: 11. Germline V gene data show CDR1 as SGHRS and CDR2 as YFSETQ. The DNA of the CDR3 is TGCGCCAGCAGCTTGGCCGGGACAGGATCATATGGTGAGCAGTTCTTC. Residues: CASSLAGTGSYGEQFF.

This clonotype was recorded a few times. The V gene is TRBV3-1, the J gene TRBJ1-2; 10 bases match TRBD1. CDR1 is LGHDT and CDR2 is YNNKEL in the germline V gene (reference sequence). J gave up 6 bases and V 2 bases, and 6 bases lay outside the gene matches. The CDR3 totals 15 residues. As DNA, the CDR3 is TGTGCCAGCAGCCAATCTGACAGGGGGCGAGATGGCTACACCTTC. Amino acids: CASSQSDRGRDGYTF.

This clonotype has just a few counts. The J gene is TRBJ2-1, the V gene TRBV5-1; 9 nucleotides align to TRBD2. The CDR3 length is 15 residues. V lost 4 bases and J lost 7; bases outside the gene matches: 9. Germline lookup yields CDR1 SGHRS and CDR2 YFSETQ. The chain's CDR3 is CASSAGTSLSNEQFF. Written as DNA, the CDR3 is TGCGCCAGCAGCGCGGGGACTAGCCTCTCGAATGAGCAGTTCTTC.

The rearrangement uses TRBV12-3 or TRBV12-4 and TRBJ2-1; 12 nucleotides align to TRBD2. This CDR3 has 16 residues. The J segment lost 7 bases and the V segment lost 1 base, leaving 5 bases of the junction unmatched. In DNA form, the CDR3 reads TGTGCCAGCAGTTTAGGGGCTAGCGGGAGGGGTAATGAGCAGTTCTTC. It is translated as CASSLGASGRGNEQFF.

The chain links TRBV5-1 to TRBJ1-4, with unresolved D. The V end was cut by 2 bases, the J end by 6 bases, with 11 bases between. This CDR3 is built from 14 residues. Per the germline V gene, CDR1 is SGHRS and CDR2 is YFSETQ. Here the CDR3 reads CASSFNNDDEKLFF. CDR3 coding DNA: TGCGCCAGCAGCTTTAATAATGACGATGAAAAACTGTTTTTT.